The present TCR beta chain was sequenced within a study of cytomegalovirus exposure and HLA in healthy donors. Study-level results: Cytomegalovirus-associated status was assigned to approximately 160 TCR beta chains. The tendency of first-cohort TCR clusters to co-occur in the 95 to 150 validation repertoires was the finding of a later analysis.

As regards this clone: The antigen remains unidentified.

The assay was immunoSEQ multiplex PCR, and TCRdb's table has in-frame clones only and misses some. Altogether approximately 280,000 clones are present, roughly 90% being singletons, with the ten largest covering about 0.85%. The clonotype originates from a woman aged 18-29 years in good health and CMV-seronegative. The specimen was PBMCs.

The CDR3 here is CASSDRRIYEQYF. In DNA form, the CDR3 reads TGTGCCAGCAGTGATCGGCGGATCTACGAGCAGTACTTC. The J gene is TRBJ2-7, the V gene TRBV6-1, with D unclear. The CDR3 contains 13 residues. V lost 3 bases and J lost 3, with 9 bases in between. Germline loops: CDR1 MNHNS, CDR2 SASEGT.